This TCR beta chain emerged from a study of T-cell memory formation after mild COVID-19. The CDR3 is made up of 20 amino acids. Germline V gene data show CDR1 as SGHTA and CDR2 as FQGTGA. V lost 1 base to trimming and J lost 5 bases, with 28 bases between them. This clonotype has only a few counts. TCRdb reprocessed the 5' RACE reads via MiXCR and lists one record per CDR3 protein. The sample includes about 350,000 distinct CDR3 sequences, roughly 15% seen only once; the top ten take approximately 22%. The sequencing input was PBMCs or a T cell subset sorted from them (not recorded which). The receptor was derived from a man between 18 and 35 years old who had mild COVID-19 (a few samples of this study predate the infection). Cell type and time point are not known. The V and J genes are TRBV7-3 and TRBJ2-3, with TRBD2 as a possible D gene (5 bases). CDR3 DNA: TGTGCCAGCAGCTTAAGAGGTTTAGGAGGTCGCGCCACCCGGGTAGATACGCAGTATTTT. Residues: CASSLRGLGGRATRVDTQYF.